Shown below are 13 T cell receptor beta chains from a single sample sequenced in a study of blood T cell repertoires in COVID-19. Sequencing was performed with immunoSEQ multiplex PCR; in TCRdb, only in-frame clones are kept and a portion is missing. The data hold under 150,000 clones, with less than 90% observed a single time. Sequencing input: PBMCs or T cells enriched from blood (not recorded which). The source is a woman aged 45-65 years who had been exposed to COVID-19.

The gene calls are TRBV6-5 and TRBJ1-2; D is possibly TRBD1 (5 bases). CDR1 and CDR2 from the germline V gene are MNHEY and SVGAGI. V was cut by 0 bases and J by 0 bases, with 11 bases left in between. There are 16 residues in the CDR3. The CDR3 is CASSYSGGYSNYGYTF. The CDR3 DNA reads TGTGCCAGCAGTTACTCGGGGGGGTACTCTAACTATGGCTACACCTTC.

J is TRBJ1-1 and V is TRBV6-5, with unresolved D. V lost 10 bases and J lost 1, with 7 bases in between. The CDR3 covers 11 residues. CDR1 and CDR2 (germline): MNHEY, SVGAGI. Written as DNA, the CDR3 is TGTGCCACCTTCCCGAACACTGAAGCTTTCTTT. Its translation: CATFPNTEAFF.

The chain couples TRBV11-3 to TRBJ2-3; the match to TRBD2 covers 13 bases. The CDR3 totals 18 residues. V shed 1 base, J shed 4 bases, and the junction held 8 bases outside the gene matches. Germline V gene sequence: CDR1 SGHNT, CDR2 YENEEA. The CDR3 here is CASSLGSTSGGAADTQYF. The CDR3 region has the DNA TGTGCCAGCAGCTTAGGATCCACTAGCGGGGGGGCCGCAGATACGCAGTATTTT.

This clone was recorded only once. The rearrangement links TRBV4-1 to TRBJ1-5; tentatively, D is TRBD1 (5 bases). Germline assignment: CDR1 MGHRA and CDR2 YSYEKL. CDR3 size: 15 residues. Trimming removed 4 bases from V and 0 bases from J, with 10 bases in between. The CDR3 sequence is CASSPGGYSNQPQHF. The CDR3 DNA follows: TGCGCCAGCAGCCCCGGGGGGTATAGCAATCAGCCCCAGCATTTT.

This chain connects TRBV5-1 to TRBJ1-2; 7 bases line up with TRBD1. With V trimmed by 0 bases and J by 8 bases, 10 bases remained unmatched. The CDR3 is made up of 15 amino acids. The germline CDR1 and CDR2 sequences are SGHRS and YFSETQ. This CDR3 reads CASSLEGQRAGGYTF. Written as DNA, the CDR3 is TGCGCCAGCAGCTTGGAGGGACAGAGGGCGGGCGGCTACACCTTC.

This clone appeared once. This chain uses TRBV6-5 with TRBJ1-4; the D gene is possibly TRBD1 (5 bases). This CDR3 is built from 15 residues. The ends were cut back, 0 bases at V and 6 bases at J, with 11 bases in the middle. Germline loops: CDR1 MNHEY, CDR2 SVGAGI. The DNA of the CDR3 is TGTGCCAGCAGTTACTCGGAGGGACTTTATGAAAAACTGTTTTTT. It is translated as CASSYSEGLYEKLFF.

V is TRBV3-1 (or the pseudogene TRBV3-2) and J is TRBJ1-5; weak D call: TRBD1 (5 bases). The V gene's germline CDR1 is LGHDT and CDR2 YNNKEL (reference sequence). V lost 0 bases and J lost 0, with 15 bases in between. The CDR3 has 18 amino acids. The CDR3 DNA is TGTGCCAGCAGCCAAGATCTCCAGGGCCTGGGTAGCAATCAGCCCCAGCATTTT. It codes for CASSQDLQGLGSNQPQHF.

This chain joins TRBV5-1 and TRBJ1-3; no reliable D call. Trimming pared 0 bases from V and 4 bases from J, leaving 14 bases between. This CDR3 is 16 amino acids long. Germline CDR1 reads SGHRS; CDR2 reads YFSETQ. The CDR3 DNA follows: TGCGCCAGCAGCTTGGGGCCCGGAGGATCGGGAAACACCATATATTTT. It codes for CASSLGPGGSGNTIYF.

The J gene is TRBJ2-7, the V gene TRBV19; tentatively, D is TRBD1 (6 bases). Per the germline V gene, CDR1 is LNHDA and CDR2 is SQIVND (reference sequence). V lost 3 bases to trimming and J lost 4 bases, with 16 bases between them. The CDR3 is 15 amino acids. CDR3 bases: TGTGCCAGTAGTATCTCGGATCAGGGGCTTTACGAGCAGTACTTC. This sequence encodes CASSISDQGLYEQYF.

The chain employs TRBV7-2 and TRBJ2-2; 8 nucleotides line up with TRBD1. Per the germline V gene, CDR1 is SGHTA and CDR2 is FQGNSA. V trimming: 4 bases; J trimming: 5 bases; junction bases outside the gene matches: 6. The CDR3 totals 15 residues. The CDR3 spells CASSYQTGGTGELFF. The CDR3 coding sequence is TGTGCCAGCAGCTATCAAACAGGGGGAACCGGGGAGCTGTTTTTT.

The rearrangement joins TRBV19 to TRBJ2-7, with D possibly being TRBD1 (5 bases). The germline CDR1 and CDR2 sequences are LNHDA and SQIVND (reference sequence). The V end was cut by 3 bases, the J end by 2 bases, with 14 bases between. The CDR3 totals 15 residues. The CDR3: CASSIGLLDTYEQYF. In DNA, the CDR3 is TGTGCCAGTAGTATCGGGCTTTTGGACACCTACGAGCAGTACTTC.

This chain joins TRBV12-3 or TRBV12-4 and TRBJ1-1; 8 nucleotides agree with TRBD1. The CDR3 runs 13 residues. V was clipped by 3 bases and J by 9 bases; unmatched bases: 6. In nucleotides, the CDR3 is TGTGCCAGCAGTTTGACAGGGGCTTGGAAAGCTTTCTTT. Residues: CASSLTGAWKAFF.

The chain carries TRBV27 and TRBJ1-3; a possible D gene is TRBD1 (5 bases). In germline, CDR1 is MNHEY, CDR2 SMNVEV (reference sequence). Trimming removed 4 bases from V and 4 bases from J, with 8 bases in between. CDR3 length: 13 residues. For the CDR3, the DNA is TGTGCCAGCAGTTGGGGCGTAGGAAACACCATATATTTT. Residues: CASSWGVGNTIYF.